This T cell receptor (beta chain) is drawn from a study of cytomegalovirus exposure and HLA in healthy donors. For the study at large: Genotyping showed 81% of a few hundred donors falling in the Caucasian-associated ancestry cluster.

A remark on this clone: Its target is unknown.

Broader study findings: The study assumed roughly uniform donor sequencing depth for presence/absence analyses. Earlier analysis found most TCR beta V segments productive about 90% or about 30% of the time.

This CDR3 contains 16 residues. Looked up from germline, CDR1 is SGHRS and CDR2 is YFSETQ. Trimming at V came to 3 bases and at J to 3 bases, leaving 8 bases not matched to a gene. The PCR contained 60 Vbeta and 13 Jbeta primers. Profiled with immunoSEQ multiplex PCR; TCRdb holds only in-frame clones, not every one. The sample holds around 130,000 clones; around 77% are singletons and the top ten take 1.2%. This chain links TRBV5-1 with TRBJ2-2; 7 nucleotides line up with TRBD2. The sample was PBMCs. The source of this sequence is a man over 45 in good health and CMV-seronegative. As DNA, the CDR3 is TGCGCCAGCAGCTACTCCGGGACTACACACACCGGGGAGCTGTTTTTT. Translating gives CASSYSGTTHTGELFF.